This T cell receptor beta chain was found in a study of identical twins. Study outcomes and limitations: Surplus twin overlap in beta out-of-frame sequences was less pronounced.

Germline V CDR1 and CDR2: SGHRS, YFSETQ. The CDR3 loop spans 15 amino acids. The junction had 3 bases not matched to a gene; V was cut back by 6 bases and J by 5 bases. This clonotype is a singleton in its sample. Its target is not known. Carrying unique molecular identifiers, the cDNA also gained a universal primer site through template switching. TCRdb called the 5' RACE reads again in MiXCR, with one record for every CDR3 protein. The sample contains 1.5 million to 2 million distinct CDR3 sequences, roughly 35% of which appear only once. The receptor comes from a newborn girl in good health. The gene calls are TRBV5-1 and TRBJ2-2; 14 bases line up with TRBD2. Source material: cord blood. The CDR3 spells CASTGTSGGTGELFF. The CDR3 DNA sequence: TGCGCCAGCACCGGGACTAGCGGGGGAACCGGGGAGCTGTTTTTT.